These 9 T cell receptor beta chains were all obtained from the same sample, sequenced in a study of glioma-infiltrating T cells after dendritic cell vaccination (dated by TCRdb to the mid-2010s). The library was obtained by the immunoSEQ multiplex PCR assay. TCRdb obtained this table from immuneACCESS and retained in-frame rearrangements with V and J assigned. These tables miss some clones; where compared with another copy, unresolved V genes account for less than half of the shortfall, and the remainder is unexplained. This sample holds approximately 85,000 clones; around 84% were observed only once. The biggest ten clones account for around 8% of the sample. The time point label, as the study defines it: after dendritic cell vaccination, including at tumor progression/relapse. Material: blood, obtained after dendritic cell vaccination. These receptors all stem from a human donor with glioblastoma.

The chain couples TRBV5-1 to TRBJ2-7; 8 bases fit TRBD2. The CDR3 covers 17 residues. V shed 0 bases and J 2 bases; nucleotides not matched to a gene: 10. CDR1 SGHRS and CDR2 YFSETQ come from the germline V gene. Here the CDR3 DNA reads TGCGCCAGCAGCTTGGCGGGCCGGGGGGGAAGCCCCTACGAGCAGTACTTC. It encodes CASSLAGRGGSPYEQYF.

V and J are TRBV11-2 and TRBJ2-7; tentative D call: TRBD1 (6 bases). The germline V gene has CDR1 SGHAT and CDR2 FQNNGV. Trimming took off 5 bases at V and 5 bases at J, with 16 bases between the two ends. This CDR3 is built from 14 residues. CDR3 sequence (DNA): TGTGCCAGCAGCCCAATAAACAGGGTCCACGAGCAGTACTTC. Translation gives CASSPINRVHEQYF.

The CDR3 reads CASSPGGRTADTQYF. In DNA form, the CDR3 reads TGTGCCAGCAGCCCCGGAGGGAGGACCGCAGATACGCAGTATTTT. The chain joins TRBV4-2 to TRBJ2-3; TRBD2 might be the D (6 bases). Germline CDR1 reads LGHNA; CDR2 reads YNFKEQ. The CDR3 totals 15 residues. V was shortened by 4 bases and J by 4 bases, with 15 bases between the two germline ends.

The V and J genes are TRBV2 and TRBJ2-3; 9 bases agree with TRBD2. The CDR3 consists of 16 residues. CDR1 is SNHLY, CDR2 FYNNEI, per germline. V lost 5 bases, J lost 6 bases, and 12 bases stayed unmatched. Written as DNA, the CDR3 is TGTGCCAGCAGTTATATGGGCGGGGGGGTTGCGGATACGCAGTATTTT. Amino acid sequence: CASSYMGGGVADTQYF.

The CDR3: CASSVGGDTDTQYF. CDR3 DNA sequence: TGTGCCAGCAGCGTAGGCGGGGACACAGATACGCAGTATTTT. The chain links TRBV9 to TRBJ2-3, with D possibly matching TRBD2 (6 bases). Trimming cost V 0 bases and J 2 bases, with 7 bases left between them. CDR1 is SGDLS, CDR2 YYNGEE, per germline. This CDR3 has 14 amino acids.

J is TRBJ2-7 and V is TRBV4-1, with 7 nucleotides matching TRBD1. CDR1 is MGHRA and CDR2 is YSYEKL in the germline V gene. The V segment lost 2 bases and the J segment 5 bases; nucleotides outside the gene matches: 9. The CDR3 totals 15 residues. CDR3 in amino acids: CASSQSKTGSNEQYF. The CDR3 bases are TGCGCCAGCAGCCAATCCAAGACAGGGAGCAACGAGCAGTACTTC.

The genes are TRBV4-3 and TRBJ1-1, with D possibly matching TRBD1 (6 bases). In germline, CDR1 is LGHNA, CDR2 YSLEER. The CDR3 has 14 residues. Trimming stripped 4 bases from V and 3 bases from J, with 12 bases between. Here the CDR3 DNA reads TGCGCCAGCAGCCGCGGTGGGGGCGACACTGAAGCTTTCTTT. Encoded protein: CASSRGGGDTEAFF.

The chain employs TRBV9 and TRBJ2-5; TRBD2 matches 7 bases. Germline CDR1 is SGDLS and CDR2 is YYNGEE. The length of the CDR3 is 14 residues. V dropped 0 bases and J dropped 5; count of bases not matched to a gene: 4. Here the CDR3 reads CASSVAGGVETQYF. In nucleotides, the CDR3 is TGTGCCAGCAGCGTAGCTGGGGGGGTGGAGACCCAGTACTTC.

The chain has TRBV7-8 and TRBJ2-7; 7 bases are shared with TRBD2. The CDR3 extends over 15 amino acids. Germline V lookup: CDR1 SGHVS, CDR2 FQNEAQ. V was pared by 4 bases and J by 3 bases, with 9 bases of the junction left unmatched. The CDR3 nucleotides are TGTGCCAGCAGCTGGGGGGACTACGCGCGCTACGAGCAGTACTTC. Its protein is CASSWGDYARYEQYF.